This TCR beta chain was captured in a study of cytomegalovirus exposure and HLA in healthy donors. Assay: immunoSEQ multiplex PCR; the TCRdb copy retains only in-frame clones and omits some. The table records about 360,000 clones, 70% to 90% of them present only once. The receptor's source is a woman aged 18-29 years in good health and CMV-seronegative. Specimen: PBMCs.

This chain's CDR3 is CASSSAGGRSYEQYF. The CDR3 bases are TGTGCCAGCAGCTCAGCCGGGGGACGCTCCTACGAGCAGTACTTC. This chain connects TRBV11-2 to TRBJ2-7, with D possibly being TRBD2 (6 bases). This CDR3 region has 15 residues. The V end was cut by 4 bases, the J end by 0 bases, with 13 bases between. CDR1 and CDR2 (germline): SGHAT, FQNNGV.